This TCR beta chain was retrieved from a study of cytomegalovirus exposure and HLA in healthy donors. CDR1 and CDR2 from the germline V gene are LGHNA and YNFKEQ. The trim removed 0 bases at V and 0 bases at J, leaving 9 bases unmatched. The CDR3 extends over 19 amino acids. Amplification used 60 Vbeta primers and 13 Jbeta primers. Clones were read by immunoSEQ multiplex PCR, and TCRdb kept only the in-frame ones, dropping some. In the table there are some 200,000 clones, 75% to 80% of which are singletons. This TCR came from a man aged 18 to 29 in good health and CMV-seronegative. The genes are TRBV4-2 and TRBJ1-5; 9 bases align to TRBD1. The sample consisted of PBMCs. The CDR3 spells CASSQEHDRGADSNQPQHF. The DNA for the CDR3 is TGTGCCAGCAGCCAAGAGCATGACAGGGGGGCCGATAGCAATCAGCCCCAGCATTTT.